A single sample is the source of the 24 T cell receptor beta chains below, sequenced in a study of blood T cells in healthy people across ages. A sample-barcoded 5' primer and a J-beta primer mix were used in a second PCR of roughly 6 to 11 cycles. TCRdb analysed the 5' RACE reads with MiXCR anew, one entry per CDR3 protein. The sample carries more than 1,000,000 distinct CDR3 sequences, roughly 24% recorded once. These same data were also listed under a study on T cells of mothers and their children.

Sequenced sample: blood. These receptors were taken from a girl aged 2 to 9 in good health.

This rearrangement joins TRBV12-3 or TRBV12-4 to TRBJ2-5; D gene ambiguous. The end of the DNA aligns better with TRBJ2-1, so the J call may be wrong. The CDR3 has 14 amino acids. CDR3 region: CASRKDGPSNEQFF. The CDR3 bases are TGTGCCAGCAGGAAGGATGGACCATCAAATGAGCAGTTCTTC.

The chain couples TRBV7-3 to TRBJ1-1; a possible D gene is TRBD1 (5 bases). Trimming pared 8 bases from V and 5 bases from J, leaving 15 bases between. Germline V gives CDR1 SGHTA, CDR2 FQGTGA. The CDR3 contains 13 residues. The chain's CDR3 is CASRREEGTEAFF. The CDR3 bases are TGTGCCAGCCGCAGGGAGGAGGGGACTGAAGCTTTCTTT.

This clonotype has ten or more counts. The chain uses TRBV12-3 or TRBV12-4 and TRBJ1-2; D not certain. This CDR3 is built from 14 residues. The V end was cut by 5 bases, the J end by 3 bases, with 13 bases between. CDR3 sequence: CASSPGGSDYGYTF. In DNA, the CDR3 is TGTGCCAGCAGTCCCGGCGGGTCGGACTATGGCTACACCTTC.

There are a few counts of this clonotype. The chain joins TRBV10-1 to TRBJ1-2; no clear D. Germline lookup yields CDR1 WNHNN and CDR2 SYGVQD (reference sequence). This CDR3 has 15 amino acids. The V end lost 8 bases, the J end lost 7 bases, and 23 bases lay between the germline ends. As DNA, the CDR3 is TGCGCCAGCTCACGCGAGGTGGGTTCGGTATCTGGCTACACCTTC. It encodes CASSREVGSVSGYTF.

The chain couples TRBV3-1 to TRBJ2-7, with 8 bases fitting TRBD1. This CDR3 region has 16 residues. Losses at the gene ends were 4 bases for V and 3 bases for J; bases not matched to a gene: 11. Germline loops: CDR1 LGHDT, CDR2 YNNKEL (reference sequence). CDR3 sequence: CASSPTADRGNYEQYF. The CDR3 DNA is TGTGCCAGCAGCCCCACCGCTGACAGGGGAAACTACGAGCAGTACTTC.

This clonotype was seen only a few times. The V call is TRBV9, the J call TRBJ1-1; 7 bases are shared with TRBD1. CDR3 size: 15 residues. The ends lost 3 bases at V and 1 base at J; junction bases unmatched: 6. Germline CDR1 reads SGDLS; CDR2 reads YYNGEE. CDR3 coding DNA: TGTGCCAGCAGCGCCTCAGGGACAGCGAACACTGAAGCTTTCTTT. Amino acids: CASSASGTANTEAFF.

This clonotype was recorded a few times. The V call is TRBV29-1, the J call TRBJ2-7; D might be TRBD2 (6 bases). V was trimmed by 4 bases and J by 3 bases, leaving 13 bases between them. CDR3 length: 13 amino acids. Germline lookup yields CDR1 SQVTM and CDR2 ANQGSEA. The CDR3 spells CSVVLGGDYEQYF. In DNA form, the CDR3 reads TGCAGCGTTGTGTTGGGGGGAGACTACGAGCAGTACTTC.

Only a few counts were recorded for this clonotype. The chain carries TRBV5-1 and TRBJ2-6; the D gene is possibly TRBD1 (6 bases). The V end was cut by 0 bases, the J end by 2 bases, with 24 bases between. CDR1 is SGHRS, CDR2 YFSETQ, per germline. The CDR3 extends over 21 amino acids. CDR3 nucleotide sequence: TGCGCCAGCAGCTTGGGTCGAGCGACACGGGACATTACTCCTGGGGCCAACGTCCTGACTTTC. Translated: CASSLGRATRDITPGANVLTF.

The chain joins TRBV9 to TRBJ1-2; D unresolved. From germline, CDR1 is SGDLS and CDR2 YYNGEE. This CDR3 is built from 12 residues. Trimming took off 2 bases at V and 0 bases at J, with 2 bases between the two ends. The CDR3 loop reads CASSVANYGYTF. The CDR3 DNA follows: TGTGCCAGCAGCGTTGCTAACTATGGCTACACCTTC.

This clonotype has a handful of counts. The chain employs TRBV2 and TRBJ2-3; 11 bases agree with TRBD2. The CDR3 extends over 17 amino acids. From germline, CDR1 is SNHLY and CDR2 FYNNEI. The J segment lost 9 bases and the V segment lost 6 bases, leaving 17 bases of the junction unmatched. The CDR3 nucleotides are TGTGCCAGCAGCTCTAGCGGACTAGCGGGTCTTGGCGAAACGCAGTATTTT. Encoded protein: CASSSSGLAGLGETQYF.

With respect to this clonotype: This may be a read error, as it is one base from a much larger clone. The rearrangement joins TRBV12-3 or TRBV12-4 to TRBJ2-5; weak D call: TRBD1 (6 bases). Trimming stripped 4 bases from V and 11 bases from J, with 20 bases between. The CDR3 runs 14 residues. This CDR3 reads CASSYSTGPYGQYF. The CDR3, as DNA: TGTGCCAGCAGTTATTCGACAGGTCCCTACGGGCAGTACTTC.

This chain uses TRBV4-2 with TRBJ1-4, with no clear D. Germline loops: CDR1 LGHNA, CDR2 YNFKEQ. The CDR3 loop spans 15 amino acids. V was pared by 3 bases and J by 6 bases, with 14 bases between. CDR3 sequence (DNA): TGTGCCAGCAGCCAGGTCACAGACGATGATGAAAAACTGTTTTTT. Protein sequence: CASSQVTDDDEKLFF.

This clonotype has more than one count but fewer than ten. This chain uses TRBV29-1 with TRBJ1-5; D remains unclear. Trimming removed 6 bases at V and 2 bases at J, with 8 bases between. Per the germline V gene, CDR1 is SQVTM and CDR2 is ANQGSEA. CDR3 size: 12 residues. This CDR3 is CSVRTGNQPQHF. The CDR3 DNA reads TGCAGCGTCCGGACGGGCAATCAGCCCCAGCATTTT.

The sample holds a few counts of this clonotype. The genes are TRBV29-1 and TRBJ1-3; TRBD1 is a possible D gene (5 bases). Germline CDR1 is SQVTM and CDR2 is ANQGSEA. V shed 4 bases and J shed 6 bases, with 7 bases lying between them. The CDR3 is 11 amino acids. CDR3 loop: CSVAGLNTIYF. Written as DNA, the CDR3 is TGCAGCGTTGCAGGGTTAAACACCATATATTTT.

This clonotype occurred a few times. The J gene is TRBJ1-4, the V gene TRBV7-9, with D possibly being TRBD1 (6 bases). The CDR3 has 15 residues. Germline-derived CDR1 and CDR2 are SEHNR and FQNEAQ (reference sequence). Trimming took off 5 bases at V and 6 bases at J, with 16 bases between the two ends. CDR3 loop: CASSLIQGGYEKLFF. As DNA, the CDR3 is TGTGCCAGCAGCCTCATACAGGGAGGGTATGAAAAACTGTTTTTT.

Only a few counts were recorded for this clonotype. V usage is TRBV28 and J usage is TRBJ2-1; a possible D gene is TRBD1 (6 bases). With 10 bases removed from V and 4 bases from J, the gap between germline ends came to 14 bases. CDR1 and CDR2 (germline): MDHEN, SYDVKM. CDR3 length equals 13 residues. Here the CDR3 DNA reads TGTGCCATCACTATAGGACAGTACAATGAGCAGTTCTTC. It is translated as CAITIGQYNEQFF. Full variable domain (remainder filled in from reference TRBV28 and TRBJ2-1): DVKVTQSSRYLVKRTGEKVFLECVQDMDHENMFWYRQDPGLGLRLIYFSYDVKMKEKGDIPEGYSVSREKKERFSLILESASTNQTSMYLCAITIGQYNEQFFGPGTRLTVL.

This clonotype has more than one count but fewer than ten. The V gene is TRBV3-1, the J gene TRBJ1-2, with a possible D match to TRBD1 (6 bases). V shed 3 bases and J shed 5 bases, with 13 bases lying between them. CDR3 size: 14 residues. Germline-derived CDR1 and CDR2 are LGHDT and YNNKEL (reference sequence). DNA for the CDR3: TGTGCCAGCAGCCAGACTAAAGGGGGGTATGGCTACACCTTC. It specifies CASSQTKGGYGYTF.

This clonotype was observed a handful of times. The chain uses TRBV12-3 or TRBV12-4 and TRBJ2-5; 7 nucleotides align to TRBD1. Matching the DNA end better, TRBJ2-7 makes the J call doubtful. The CDR3 extends over 14 amino acids. CDR3 nucleotide sequence: TGTGCCAGCAGTTTTGGGGACAGATTCTACGAGCAGTACTTC. This gives the protein CASSFGDRFYEQYF.

The chain is built from TRBV11-2 and TRBJ1-1, with 9 bases matching TRBD1. CDR1 SGHAT and CDR2 FQNNGV come from the germline V gene. V gave up 5 bases and J gave up 5 bases; unmatched junction bases: 6. This CDR3 has 14 amino acids. CDR3 in amino acids: CASSLGGTGTEAFF. Here the CDR3 DNA reads TGTGCCAGCAGCCTAGGGGGGACAGGGACTGAAGCTTTCTTT. The whole variable domain, remainder taken from reference TRBV11-2 and TRBJ1-1, is EAGVAQSPRYKIIEKRQSVAFWCNPISGHATLYWYQQILGQGPKLLIQFQNNGVVDDSQLPKDRFSAERLKGVDSTLKIQPAKLEDSAVYLCASSLGGTGTEAFFGQGTRLTVV.

In its sample, this clonotype was seen a few times. J is TRBJ2-7 and V is TRBV7-3; TRBD2 matches at 16 bases. The CDR3 loop spans 17 amino acids. The germline CDR1 and CDR2 sequences are SGHTA and FQGTGA. J gave up 3 bases and V 11 bases, and 13 bases lay outside the gene matches. This chain's CDR3 is CAGRPGLAGGDLYEQYF. The CDR3 DNA sequence: TGTGCCGGCCGTCCGGGACTAGCGGGAGGGGATCTCTACGAGCAGTACTTC.

The chain carries TRBV29-1 and TRBJ1-5; tentative D call: TRBD1 (6 bases). The length of the CDR3 is 12 residues. Germline CDR1 is SQVTM and CDR2 is ANQGSEA. Trimming pared 7 bases from V and 3 bases from J, leaving 10 bases between. CDR3 in amino acids: CSARDNNQPQHF. CDR3 coding DNA: TGCAGCGCCCGGGACAACAATCAGCCCCAGCATTTT.

J is TRBJ1-6 and V is TRBV28; possibly TRBD1 for D (5 bases). In germline, CDR1 is MDHEN, CDR2 SYDVKM. The V gene lost 4 bases and the J gene lost 10 bases, with 11 bases spanning the gap. The CDR3 length is 13 residues. This CDR3 reads CASSWRGRSPLHF. Here the CDR3 DNA reads TGTGCCAGCAGTTGGAGGGGCAGGTCACCCCTCCACTTT.

To note about this clonotype: The final CDR3 position lacks the conserved phenylalanine or tryptophan, pointing to a likely read error. This chain joins TRBV7-2 and TRBJ2-4; D is uncertain. The CDR3 runs 14 residues. Germline CDR1 and CDR2: SGHTA and FQGNSA. V lost 4 bases and J 8 bases, leaving 15 bases between the germline ends. The CDR3 region is CASSWGGIADIQYL. DNA for the CDR3: TGTGCCAGCAGCTGGGGTGGTATAGCAGACATTCAGTACCTC.

The chain uses TRBV7-9 and TRBJ2-3; D is ambiguous. The CDR3 has 12 amino acids. Germline V CDR1 and CDR2: SEHNR, FQNEAQ (reference sequence). V lost 5 bases and J lost 6, with 9 bases in between. The CDR3 loop is CASSDLQDTQYF. In DNA form, the CDR3 reads TGTGCCAGCAGCGATTTGCAGGATACGCAGTATTTT.